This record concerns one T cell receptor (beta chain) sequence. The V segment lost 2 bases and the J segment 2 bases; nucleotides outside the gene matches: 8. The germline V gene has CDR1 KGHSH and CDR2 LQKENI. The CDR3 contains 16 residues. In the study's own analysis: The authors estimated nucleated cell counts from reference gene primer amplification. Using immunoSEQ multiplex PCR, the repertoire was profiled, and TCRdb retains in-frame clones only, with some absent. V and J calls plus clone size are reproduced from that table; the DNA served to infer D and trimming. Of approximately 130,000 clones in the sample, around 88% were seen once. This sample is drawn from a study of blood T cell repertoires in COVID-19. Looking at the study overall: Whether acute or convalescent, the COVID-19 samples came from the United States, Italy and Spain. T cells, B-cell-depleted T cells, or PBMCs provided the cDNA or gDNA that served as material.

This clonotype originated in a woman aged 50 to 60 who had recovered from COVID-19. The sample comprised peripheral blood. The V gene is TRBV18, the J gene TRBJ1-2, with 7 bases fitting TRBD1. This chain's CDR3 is CASSPAQGRSNYGYTF. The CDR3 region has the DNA TGTGCCAGCTCACCAGCACAGGGGCGGTCGAACTATGGCTACACCTTC. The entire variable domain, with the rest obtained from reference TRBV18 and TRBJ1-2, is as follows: NAGVMQNPRHLVRRRGQEARLRCSPMKGHSHVYWYRQLPEEGLKFMVYLQKENIIDESGMPKERFSAEFPKEGPSILRIQQVVRGDSAAYFCASSPAQGRSNYGYTFGSGTRLTVV.